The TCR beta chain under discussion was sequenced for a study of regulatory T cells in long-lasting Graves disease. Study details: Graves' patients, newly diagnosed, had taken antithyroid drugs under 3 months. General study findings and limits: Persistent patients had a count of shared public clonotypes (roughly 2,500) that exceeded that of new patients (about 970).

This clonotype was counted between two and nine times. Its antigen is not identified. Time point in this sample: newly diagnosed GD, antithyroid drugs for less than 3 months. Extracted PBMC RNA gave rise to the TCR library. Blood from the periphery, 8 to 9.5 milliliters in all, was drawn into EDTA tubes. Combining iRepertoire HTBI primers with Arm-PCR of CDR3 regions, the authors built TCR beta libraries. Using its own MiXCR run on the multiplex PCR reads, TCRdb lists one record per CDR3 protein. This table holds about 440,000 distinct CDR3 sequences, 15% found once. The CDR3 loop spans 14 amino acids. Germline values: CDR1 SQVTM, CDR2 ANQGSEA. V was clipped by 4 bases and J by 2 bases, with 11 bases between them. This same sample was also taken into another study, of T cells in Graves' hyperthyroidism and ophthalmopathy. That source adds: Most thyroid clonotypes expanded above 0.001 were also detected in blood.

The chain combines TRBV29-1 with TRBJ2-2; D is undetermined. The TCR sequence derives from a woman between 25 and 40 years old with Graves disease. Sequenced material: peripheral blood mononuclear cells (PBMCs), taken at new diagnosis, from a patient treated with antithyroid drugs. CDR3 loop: CSVVVRANTGELFF. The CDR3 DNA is TGCAGCGTTGTGGTACGGGCCAACACCGGGGAGCTGTTTTTT.